These 28 T cell receptor beta chains originate from one sample sequenced in a study of blood T cell repertoires in COVID-19. Profiled with immunoSEQ multiplex PCR; TCRdb holds only in-frame clones, not every one. This table holds some 200,000 clones, about 86% found once. Material: PBMCs or T cells enriched from blood (not recorded which). These TCRs come from a woman aged 50 to 60 with acute COVID-19.

J is TRBJ2-7 and V is TRBV29-1, with D possibly being TRBD1 (6 bases). The CDR3 covers 13 residues. V was trimmed by 7 bases and J by 5 bases, leaving 18 bases between them. Germline CDR1 and CDR2: SQVTM and ANQGSEA. The CDR3 DNA sequence: TGCAGCGCCGCGTGGACAGCTACCAACGAGCAGTACTTC. It specifies CSAAWTATNEQYF.

This clone has just one count. The V and J genes are TRBV6-5 and TRBJ2-1, with 7 nucleotides matching TRBD1. The CDR3 runs to 15 residues. V was pared by 6 bases and J by 4 bases, with 9 bases of the junction left unmatched. Germline CDR1 and CDR2: MNHEY and SVGAGI. CDR3 region: CASRGTAGPYNEQFF. For the CDR3, the DNA is TGTGCCAGCAGGGGGACAGCCGGCCCATACAATGAGCAGTTCTTC.

This clone was counted once. The chain recombines TRBV7-2 with TRBJ2-2; D is possibly TRBD1 (6 bases). Germline V gene lookup returns CDR1 SGHTA and CDR2 FQGNSA. The CDR3 contains 17 residues. The V and J ends lost 7 bases and 3 bases respectively, with 21 bases between them. The CDR3 protein is CASIANRARMDTGELFF. Written as DNA, the CDR3 is TGTGCCAGCATCGCAAACAGGGCCCGAATGGACACCGGGGAGCTGTTTTTT.

V usage is TRBV28 and J usage is TRBJ2-1; 8 bases line up with TRBD1. Per the germline V gene, CDR1 is MDHEN and CDR2 is SYDVKM. The CDR3 sequence is 15 residues long. J gave up 9 bases and V 6 bases, and 13 bases lay outside the gene matches. CDR3 sequence reads: CASRPTGLTGAEQFF. Written as DNA, the CDR3 is TGTGCCAGCAGGCCAACGGGCCTGACAGGGGCTGAGCAGTTCTTC.

This chain links TRBV10-1 with TRBJ2-7; possibly TRBD1 for D (6 bases). V was shortened by 7 bases and J by 3 bases, with 16 bases between the two germline ends. Looked up from germline, CDR1 is WNHNN and CDR2 is SYGVQD (reference sequence). The CDR3 consists of 14 residues. The CDR3 bases are TGCGCCAGCACCATGAGACAGGTCCACTACGAGCAGTACTTC. It codes for CASTMRQVHYEQYF.

This chain uses TRBV6-2 or TRBV6-3 with TRBJ2-7; 9 nucleotides line up with TRBD2. Germline V CDR1 and CDR2: MNHEY, SVGEGT. Germline trimming cut 5 bases from V and 1 base from J; bases unmatched to any gene: 6. The CDR3 loop spans 15 amino acids. The CDR3 is CASSQLAGFSYEQYF. CDR3 nucleotide sequence: TGTGCCAGCAGTCAACTAGCGGGTTTTTCCTACGAGCAGTACTTC.

The chain is built from TRBV3-1 (or the pseudogene TRBV3-2) and TRBJ2-4; tentative D call: TRBD1 (6 bases). Trimming removed 4 bases from V and 3 bases from J, with 16 bases in between. This CDR3 contains 16 residues. CDR1 is LGHDT and CDR2 is YNNKEL in the germline V gene (reference sequence). CDR3 nucleotide sequence: TGTGCCAGCAGCCTGCTTTACAGGGCGGACAAAAACATTCAGTACTTC. Amino acid sequence: CASSLLYRADKNIQYF.

V gene TRBV7-2 combines with J gene TRBJ2-1; weak D call: TRBD2 (6 bases). The CDR3 covers 16 residues. Germline CDR1 reads SGHTA; CDR2 reads FQGNSA. V lost 5 bases and J lost 8, with 22 bases in between. CDR3 amino acids: CASSPTPVDGSHEQFF. The CDR3 DNA reads TGTGCCAGCAGCCCCACCCCGGTTGACGGGAGCCATGAGCAGTTCTTC. The full variable domain, with the rest looked up from reference TRBV7-2 and TRBJ2-1, is GAGVSQSPSNKVTEKGKDVELRCDPISGHTALYWYRQSLGQGLEFLIYFQGNSAPDKSGLPSDRFSAERTGGSVSTLTIQRTQQEDSAVYLCASSPTPVDGSHEQFFGPGTRLTVL.

In the case of this clone: One end of the junction is discordant with germline, which a read error may explain. The gene calls are TRBV5-1 and TRBJ1-1; 7 nucleotides agree with TRBD1. The CDR3 length is 17 residues. CDR1 is SGHRS, CDR2 YFSETQ, per germline. The CDR3 is CASSATGAQELKTEAFF. The CDR3 region has the DNA TGCGCCAGCAGCGCTACAGGGGCGCAGGAACTGAAAACTGAAGCTTTCTTT.

This rearrangement joins TRBV27 to TRBJ2-1, with D tentatively TRBD1 (7 bases). Germline lookup yields CDR1 MNHEY and CDR2 SMNVEV (reference sequence). The V gene lost 6 bases and the J gene lost 11 bases, with 17 bases spanning the gap. This CDR3 spans 13 amino acids. CDR3 sequence (DNA): TGTGCCAGCAGGCCCCAGGGGGGTGATAAGCAGTTCTTC. This gives the protein CASRPQGGDKQFF.

J is TRBJ2-1 and V is TRBV19, with TRBD2 matching 12 bases. After removal of 4 bases from V and 4 bases from J, the junction contained 5 bases not matched to a gene. CDR3 length equals 16 residues. Germline CDR1 and CDR2: LNHDA and SQIVND (reference sequence). CDR3 DNA sequence: TGTGCCAGTAGTACATCTAGCGGGGGGGCTTACAATGAGCAGTTCTTC. It translates to CASSTSSGGAYNEQFF.

The chain is built from TRBV28 and TRBJ2-1, with a weak D call TRBD1 (6 bases). V was pared by 7 bases and J by 0 bases, with 16 bases between. This CDR3 is 16 amino acids long. Germline V CDR1 and CDR2: MDHEN, SYDVKM. CDR3 residues: CASKNQGPSSYNEQFF. The CDR3, as DNA: TGTGCCAGCAAAAACCAGGGGCCAAGCTCCTACAATGAGCAGTTCTTC.

This clone was observed a handful of times. The V and J genes are TRBV28 and TRBJ1-2, with D perhaps TRBD1 (6 bases). The CDR3 consists of 12 residues. Germline V gene data show CDR1 as MDHEN and CDR2 as SYDVKM. V was shortened by 5 bases and J by 4 bases, with 8 bases between the two germline ends. The CDR3 DNA follows: TGTGCCAGCAGTAGGGACACCTATGGCTACACCTTC. Protein product: CASSRDTYGYTF.

This clone was counted a few times. The V gene is TRBV19, the J gene TRBJ1-1; TRBD1 matches at 7 bases. Losses at the gene ends were 5 bases for V and 7 bases for J; bases not matched to a gene: 7. The CDR3 runs 13 residues. Germline CDR1 LNHDA, CDR2 SQIVND (reference sequence). The CDR3 nucleotides are TGTGCCAGTAGTCGCCAGACAGGGATTGAAGCTTTCTTT. It is translated as CASSRQTGIEAFF. The full variable domain, with the rest looked up from reference TRBV19 and TRBJ1-1, is DGGITQSPKYLFRKEGQNVTLSCEQNLNHDAMYWYRQDPGQGLRLIYYSQIVNDFQKGDIAEGYSVSREKKESFPLTVTSAQKNPTAFYLCASSRQTGIEAFFGQGTRLTVV.

This clone was seen only once. The chain links TRBV7-2 to TRBJ2-5; D perhaps matches TRBD1 (5 bases). This CDR3 spans 15 amino acids. With 5 bases removed from V and 5 bases from J, the gap between germline ends came to 18 bases. Germline V CDR1 and CDR2: SGHTA, FQGNSA. CDR3 coding DNA: TGTGCCAGCAGCCCCCGTGGCAGGGTGGGGGAGACCCAGTACTTC. Protein sequence: CASSPRGRVGETQYF.

V gene TRBV18 combines with J gene TRBJ2-3, with 7 bases that match TRBD1. V shed 0 bases, J shed 3 bases, and the junction held 9 bases outside the gene matches. Germline V CDR1 and CDR2: KGHSH, LQKENI. This CDR3 is built from 17 residues. CDR3 coding DNA: TGTGCCAGCTCACCACCGTCGGGTTACAGGGGTACAGATACGCAGTATTTT. It specifies CASSPPSGYRGTDTQYF.

This chain connects TRBV28 to TRBJ1-6, with D hard to call. Germline V gene lookup returns CDR1 MDHEN and CDR2 SYDVKM. V was cut by 3 bases and J by 6 bases, with 9 bases left in between. The CDR3 spans 14 residues. The CDR3 sequence: CASSFLGSNSPLHF. CDR3 DNA sequence: TGTGCCAGCAGTTTTTTGGGGAGTAATTCACCCCTCCACTTT.

The chain links TRBV5-5 to TRBJ1-3; D unresolved. Germline V gene sequence: CDR1 SGHKS, CDR2 YYEKEE (reference sequence). The CDR3 spans 14 residues. Trimming removed 0 bases from V and 2 bases from J, with 6 bases in between. The CDR3 is CASSLVFAGNTIYF. CDR3 DNA sequence: TGTGCCAGCAGCTTGGTGTTCGCTGGAAACACCATATATTTT. Based on the CDR3 plus reference TRBV5-5 and TRBJ1-3, the full variable domain is DAGVTQSPTHLIKTRGQQVTLRCSPISGHKSVSWYQQVLGQGPQFIFQYYEKEERGRGNFPDRFSARQFPNYSSELNVNALLLGDSALYLCASSLVFAGNTIYFGEGSWLTVV.

The chain recombines TRBV6-5 with TRBJ1-5; D perhaps matches TRBD1 (5 bases). Trimming shortened V by 6 bases and J by 5 bases, and 14 bases separated the two germline ends. The CDR3 runs to 14 residues. Germline lookup yields CDR1 MNHEY and CDR2 SVGAGI. CDR3 nucleotides: TGTGCCAGCAGGCCCCTGGGGGGAGATCAGCCCCAGCATTTT. It translates to CASRPLGGDQPQHF.

The chain employs TRBV5-3 and TRBJ2-5, with a possible D match to TRBD1 (6 bases). TRBV5-3 is an ORF for which the function is uncertain. V lost 3 bases to trimming and J lost 1 base, with 19 bases between them. CDR3 length: 17 residues. CDR3 coding DNA: TGTGCCAGAAGCTCTCGCCGAAGTAGAGGGGGCCAAGAGACCCAGTACTTC. Protein sequence: CARSSRRSRGGQETQYF.

In this sample, this clone turned up a few times. Mismatch with germline at one junction end may stem from a read error. The chain has TRBV12-5 and TRBJ2-7; D gene unclear. Germline V gene lookup returns CDR1 LGHNT and CDR2 FRNRAP. The CDR3 is made up of 11 amino acids. The CDR3 region is CASGRRSTVNF. The CDR3 DNA sequence: TGTGCTAGTGGACGACGGAGCACGGTGAACTTC. Using reference TRBV12-5 and TRBJ2-7 for the parts outside the CDR3, the full variable domain is DARVTQTPRHKVTEMGQEVTMRCQPILGHNTVFWYRQTMMQGLELLAYFRNRAPLDDSGMPKDRFSAEMPDATLATLKIQPSEPRDSAVYFCASGRRSTVNFGPGTRLTVT.

The chain employs TRBV30 and TRBJ1-4, with 9 bases aligning to TRBD1. This CDR3 spans 16 amino acids. Germline loops: CDR1 GTSNPN, CDR2 SVGIG (reference sequence). J was trimmed by 0 bases and V by 0 bases; bases with no gene match: 2. CDR3 bases: TGTGCCTGGAGTGTACGGGACAGGGCAACTAATGAAAAACTGTTTTTT. Residues: CAWSVRDRATNEKLFF.

This chain joins TRBV4-1 and TRBJ1-5; D possibly corresponds to TRBD1 (6 bases). There are 13 residues in the CDR3. Trimming shortened V by 5 bases and J by 6 bases, and 11 bases separated the two germline ends. Germline V lookup: CDR1 MGHRA, CDR2 YSYEKL. Here the CDR3 DNA reads TGCGCCAGCAGCGTAAGGGGGGGTCAGCCCCAGCATTTT. This gives the protein CASSVRGGQPQHF.

The CDR3 nucleotides are TGTGCCAGCAGTTCCCGGACTAGCGGGAGGACAGATACGCAGTATTTT. Its translation: CASSSRTSGRTDTQYF. The chain uses TRBV6-5 and TRBJ2-3; the match to TRBD2 covers 14 bases. V shed 4 bases, J shed 3 bases, and the junction held 3 bases outside the gene matches. The CDR3 loop spans 16 amino acids. The germline V gene has CDR1 MNHEY and CDR2 SVGAGI.

This clone was found once. The chain has TRBV5-6 and TRBJ2-2; TRBD1 matches at 11 bases. The CDR3 totals 17 residues. Trimming removed 4 bases from V and 7 bases from J; junction bases left unmatched: 12. In germline, CDR1 is SGHDT, CDR2 YYEEEE. CDR3 DNA sequence: TGTGCCAGCAGCAAAGGACAGGGGGCAGTTTATGGCGGGGAGCTGTTTTTT. It encodes CASSKGQGAVYGGELFF.

V and J are TRBV6-5 and TRBJ2-7; possible D gene TRBD2, 6 bases. The CDR3 consists of 13 residues. V lost 6 bases, J lost 4 bases, and 13 bases lay in between. Per the germline V gene, CDR1 is MNHEY and CDR2 is SVGAGI. CDR3 nucleotides: TGTGCCAGCAGCCCACCCGGGGGTTACGAGCAGTACTTC. Its translation: CASSPPGGYEQYF.

The CDR3: CASSQDLGGADSPLHF. The CDR3 nucleotides are TGTGCCAGCAGCCAAGATCTTGGAGGGGCGGATTCACCCCTCCACTTT. The J gene is TRBJ1-6, the V gene TRBV14; weak D call: TRBD1 (5 bases). CDR3 length equals 16 residues. Trimming stripped 0 bases from V and 8 bases from J, with 14 bases between. Per germline, CDR1 SGHDN and CDR2 FVKESK.

Remarks on this clone: One end of the junction fails to match germline, which may point to a read error. V gene TRBV19 combines with J gene TRBJ1-5, with a possible D match to TRBD1 (5 bases). Per germline, CDR1 LNHDA and CDR2 SQIVND (reference sequence). The CDR3 loop spans 16 amino acids. In DNA form, the CDR3 reads TGTGCCAGTAGTGAGGGACTGTCGTTTAGCAATCAGCCCCGGCATTTT. As protein: CASSEGLSFSNQPRHF.